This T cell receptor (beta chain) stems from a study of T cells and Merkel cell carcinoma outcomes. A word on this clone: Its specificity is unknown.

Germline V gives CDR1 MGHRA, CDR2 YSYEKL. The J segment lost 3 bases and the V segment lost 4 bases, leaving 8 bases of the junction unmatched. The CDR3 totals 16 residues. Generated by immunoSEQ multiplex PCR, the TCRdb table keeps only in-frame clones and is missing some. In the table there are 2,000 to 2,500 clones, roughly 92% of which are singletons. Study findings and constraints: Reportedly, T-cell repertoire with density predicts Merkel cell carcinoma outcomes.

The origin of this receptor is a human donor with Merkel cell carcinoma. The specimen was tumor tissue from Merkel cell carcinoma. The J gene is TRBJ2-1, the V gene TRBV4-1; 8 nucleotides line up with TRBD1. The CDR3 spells CASSPERQGIYNEQFF. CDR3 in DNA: TGCGCCAGCAGCCCGGAACGACAGGGGATCTACAATGAGCAGTTCTTC.